Given below is one T cell receptor (beta chain) in context. Clones were sequenced by immunoSEQ multiplex PCR, and TCRdb holds only the in-frame ones, with some missing. The table shows around 440,000 clones, with roughly 88% occurring only once. This sample is part of a study of blood T cell repertoires in COVID-19. Study-wide context: From T cells, B-cell-depleted T cells, or PBMCs came the material, which was cDNA or gDNA.

Germline assignment: CDR1 MNHEY and CDR2 SMNVEV (reference sequence). Trimming cost V 3 bases and J 2 bases, with 10 bases left between them. The CDR3 contains 14 residues. Material: peripheral blood. This sequence joins TRBV27 and TRBJ1-1; perhaps TRBD1 as D (6 bases). The clonotype comes from a woman between 50 and 59 years old with COVID-19, enrolled during active disease. In DNA, the CDR3 is TGTGCCAGCAGTTTGGCAGGGGACAACACTGAAGCTTTCTTT. Protein product: CASSLAGDNTEAFF.